This TCR beta chain was sequenced for a study of blood T cells in healthy people across ages. This clonotype has only a few counts. Its antigen is undetermined. It was with a sample-barcoded 5' primer and a J-beta primer mix that a second PCR of roughly 6 to 12 cycles was run. TCRdb analysed the 5' RACE reads with MiXCR anew, one entry per CDR3 protein. The profile shows over 950,000 distinct CDR3 sequences, 51% of them singletons. Trimming stripped 2 bases from V and 7 bases from J, with 9 bases between. Germline lookup yields CDR1 MGHRA and CDR2 YSYEKL. The CDR3 runs 13 residues. Study-level findings and limits: Per million T cells, TCR beta diversity dropped about linearly as age rose. A conclusive naive versus antigen-experienced comparison was prevented by the unsorted PBMCs.

The chain is built from TRBV4-1 and TRBJ1-5, with D possibly being TRBD1 (5 bases). The origin of this receptor is a woman aged 55 to 70 in good health. Sequencing was done on a sample of blood. As DNA, the CDR3 is TGCGCCAGCAGCCAATATGGGGGACAGCCCCAGCATTTT. Translated, it gives CASSQYGGQPQHF.